This T cell receptor beta chain comes out of a study of T-cell reconstitution after alpha-beta-depleted transplantation in children. Findings and limits, study-wide: Once a year had passed after transplant, T-cell counts and diversity came mostly from newly produced T cells.

There are many counts of this clonotype. The antigen is undetermined. Construction of the TCRbeta library involved unique molecular identifiers. Each CDR3 protein gets one entry after TCRdb re-called the PCR reads with MiXCR. Altogether more than 500,000 distinct CDR3 sequences are present, about an eighth being singletons, with the ten largest covering around 15%. Germline values: CDR1 MDHEN, CDR2 SYDVKM. Germline trimming cut 3 bases from V and 6 bases from J; bases unmatched to any gene: 10. The CDR3 is 16 residues long. Source: PBMCs, mostly from graft donor cells, taken 180 days after TCRalphabeta/CD19-depleted stem cell transplant. V usage is TRBV28 and J usage is TRBJ2-1; 8 bases are shared with TRBD1. This TCR derives from a female patient aged 2 to 10 who had a stem cell transplant for aplastic anemia, so the T cells may come from the graft donor. In nucleotides, the CDR3 is TGTGCCAGCAGTTTTATACAGGGGGGTTTCGCCAATGAGCAGTTCTTC. Its protein is CASSFIQGGFANEQFF.